This T cell receptor (beta chain) was sequenced for a study of cytomegalovirus exposure and HLA in healthy donors. 13 Jbeta primers and 60 Vbeta primers were used for the PCR. Profiled with immunoSEQ multiplex PCR; TCRdb holds only in-frame clones, not every one. The data show some 120,000 clones, around 73% seen once. The CDR3 totals 14 residues. Germline CDR1 is SGHRS and CDR2 is YFSETQ. V gave up 2 bases and J gave up 8 bases, with 14 bases separating them. This TCR was sampled from a man between 60 and 70 years old in good health and CMV-seropositive. The gene calls are TRBV5-1 and TRBJ2-1; D perhaps matches TRBD1 (8 bases). The sample comprised PBMCs. The CDR3 loop is CASSFYRGGDEQFF. The CDR3 nucleotides are TGCGCCAGCAGCTTTTACAGGGGGGGGGATGAGCAGTTCTTC.